These T cell receptor beta chains were read from a single sample in a study of blood T cell repertoires in COVID-19. Sequencing used immunoSEQ multiplex PCR; TCRdb keeps in-frame clones, though not all of them. The sample lists some 150,000 clones, 84% seen once, with over 8% in the top ten. Sequencing was done on a sample of peripheral blood. These receptors all stem from a woman aged 45-65 years with acute or convalescent COVID-19. Each CDR3 is given with its conserved first and last residue. The D gene is left open where the match is weak. The listing skips clone size in some rows; elsewhere it reads once, few, many or a size class.

V gene	clone size	D gene	J gene	CDR3 protein	CDR3 DNA
TRBV4-3	-	TRBD1	TRBJ1-2	CASSQVTQGANYGYTF	TGCGCCAGCAGCCAAGTTACACAGGGGGCGAACTATGGCTACACCTTC
TRBV3-1/TRBV3-2	-	-	TRBJ2-7	CASSQPDSYEQYF	TGTGCCAGCAGCCAACCTGACAGCTACGAGCAGTACTTC
TRBV6-5	-	TRBD1	TRBJ2-7	CASSPTGHYEQYF	TGTGCCAGCAGTCCGACAGGGCACTACGAGCAGTACTTC
TRBV9	-	TRBD2	TRBJ2-1	CASSVGVAGRYNEQFF	TGTGCCAGCAGCGTAGGTGTAGCGGGACGCTACAATGAGCAGTTCTTC
TRBV3-1/TRBV3-2	-	-	TRBJ1-2	CASTGYYGYTF	TGTGCCAGTACGGGGTACTATGGCTACACCTTC
TRBV4-3	-	-	TRBJ2-1	CASSQDGSNYNEQFF	TGCGCCAGCAGCCAAGATGGCTCCAACTACAATGAGCAGTTCTTC
TRBV4-2	-	-	TRBJ2-5	CASSQDAGPQETQYF	TGTGCCAGCAGCCAAGATGCGGGGCCACAAGAGACCCAGTACTTC
TRBV5-1	once	-	TRBJ2-1	CASSLLPGSGNEQFF	TGCGCCAGCAGCTTGTTACCAGGGTCAGGTAATGAGCAGTTCTTC
TRBV2	-	TRBD1	TRBJ1-2	CARTGKDYYGYTF	TGTGCCAGGACAGGGAAGGACTACTATGGCTACACCTTC
TRBV6-5	-	-	TRBJ2-7	CASSYVASAPYEQYF	TGTGCCAGCAGTTACGTGGCAAGCGCTCCCTACGAGCAGTACTTC
TRBV2	-	TRBD1	TRBJ1-1	CASRDRGLSGTEAFF	TGTGCCAGCAGGGACAGGGGGCTTTCGGGCACTGAAGCTTTCTTT
TRBV7-9	-	-	TRBJ1-1	CASNQGLLPEAFF	TGTGCCAGCAATCAGGGCCTCCTCCCTGAAGCTTTCTTT
TRBV6-5	few	TRBD1	TRBJ1-2	CASVDRDNYGYTF	TGTGCCAGCGTAGACAGGGACAACTATGGCTACACCTTC
TRBV20-1	-	-	TRBJ1-5	CSASDGQPQHF	TGCAGTGCTAGTGATGGCCAGCCCCAGCATTTT
TRBV19	-	TRBD1	TRBJ2-2	CASSIPGTVAGELFF	TGTGCCAGTAGTATACCTGGGACAGTCGCCGGGGAGCTGTTTTTT
TRBV4-2	few	-	TRBJ1-2	CASSQAGPRGGDYGYTF	TGTGCCAGCAGCCAGGCCGGACCGCGGGGGGGAGACTATGGCTACACCTTC
TRBV5-5	once	TRBD1	TRBJ2-2	CASSRDSLNTGELFF	TGTGCCAGCAGCCGGGACAGCCTCAACACCGGGGAGCTGTTTTTT
TRBV5-1	-	TRBD2	TRBJ2-1	CASISGGPVTEQFF	TGCGCCAGCATTAGCGGGGGGCCGGTAACGGAGCAGTTCTTC
TRBV7-3	-	TRBD2	TRBJ2-2	CASGEGRDTGELFF	TGTGCCAGCGGAGAGGGGAGGGACACCGGGGAGCTGTTTTTT
TRBV2	-	-	TRBJ2-5	CASRRGSGETQYF	TGTGCCAGCCGCCGAGGGAGTGGGGAGACCCAGTACTTC
TRBV3-1/TRBV3-2	-	TRBD1	TRBJ1-2	CAIRQGRRYYGYTF	TGTGCCATACGACAGGGTCGGAGGTACTATGGCTACACCTTC
TRBV27	-	TRBD1	TRBJ1-3	CASSPDRGRGGSGNTIYF	TGTGCCAGCAGTCCTGACAGGGGGCGCGGCGGCTCTGGAAACACCATATATTTT
TRBV19	-	-	TRBJ1-1	CASSIGVQGEAFF	TGTGCCAGTAGTATTGGGGTGCAGGGCGAAGCTTTCTTT
TRBV29-1	-	-	TRBJ2-3	CSVVTGTDTQYF	TGCAGCGTTGTTACTGGCACAGATACGCAGTATTTT
TRBV13	-	TRBD2	TRBJ2-3	CASSLILAGGLVPSTQYF	TGTGCCAGCAGCCTCATACTAGCGGGAGGTCTCGTTCCGAGTACGCAGTATTTT
TRBV7-9	-	-	TRBJ1-3	CASSLSVSGNTIYF	TGTGCCAGCAGCTTATCGGTCTCTGGAAACACCATATATTTT
TRBV7-8	-	-	TRBJ2-7	CASSFREGSYEQYF	TGTGCCAGCAGTTTCCGGGAAGGGTCCTACGAGCAGTACTTC
TRBV4-3	-	-	TRBJ1-2	CASSQADTNYGYTF	TGCGCCAGCAGCCAAGCAGACACTAACTATGGCTACACCTTC
TRBV18	-	TRBD2	TRBJ2-5	CASSPGLAGGEKTQYF	TGTGCCAGCTCACCAGGACTAGCGGGGGGAGAGAAGACCCAGTACTTC